The TCR beta chain described here comes from a study of T cell changes during pregnancy in multiple sclerosis. V shed 2 bases, J shed 3 bases, and the junction held 4 bases outside the gene matches. Germline values: CDR1 MNHEY, CDR2 SVGAGI. The CDR3 length is 15 residues. Assay: immunoSEQ multiplex PCR; the TCRdb copy retains only in-frame clones and omits some. Of approximately 34,000 clones in the sample, roughly nine tenths were seen once. This sequence was found in a female donor with multiple sclerosis, enrolled in a pregnancy study. The material was CD8+ T cells from peripheral blood mononuclear cells, obtained before pregnancy. The chain links TRBV6-5 to TRBJ2-5; 9 positions agree with TRBD1. CDR3 in DNA: TGTGCCAGCAGTTACGGGACAGGGACCGAAGAGACCCAGTACTTC. Protein product: CASSYGTGTEETQYF.